This T cell receptor beta chain appears in the sequencing data of a study of PD-L1 blockade in urothelial cancer. The overall study: There were a median of around 140,000 T cells in blood samples.

Each PCR received spiked synthetic TCR analog templates. The protocol was immunoSEQ multiplex PCR, while the TCRdb copy is restricted to in-frame clones and leaves out a portion. The data contain 12,000 to 15,000 clones, roughly 90% of them seen just once; the ten biggest clones take up roughly 15%. V was clipped by 3 bases and J by 1 base, with 14 bases between them. The CDR3 has 16 residues. Looked up from germline, CDR1 is MDHEN and CDR2 is SYDVKM. Samples spanned pretreatment and treatment, with 1 to 8 time points per patient. This TCR was recovered from an older man with urothelial cancer. This chain uses TRBV28 with TRBJ2-3; weak D call: TRBD2 (6 bases). Sequences were derived from PBMCs, sampled around atezolizumab (anti-PD-L1) treatment. In DNA, the CDR3 is TGTGCCAGCAGTTTTTGGGTCTCGGGAGGCACAGATACGCAGTATTTT. It codes for CASSFWVSGGTDTQYF. The complete variable domain, with remaining parts taken from reference TRBV28 and TRBJ2-3, reads DVKVTQSSRYLVKRTGEKVFLECVQDMDHENMFWYRQDPGLGLRLIYFSYDVKMKEKGDIPEGYSVSREKKERFSLILESASTNQTSMYLCASSFWVSGGTDTQYFGPGTRLTVL.